This TCR beta chain was profiled in a study of response to subunit inactivated influenza vaccine. V shed 1 base and J shed 0 bases, with 7 bases lying between them. CDR3 length: 14 residues. The germline V gene encodes CDR1 SNHLY and CDR2 FYNNEI. In TCRdb, the RT-PCR reads were re-called with MiXCR into one record per CDR3 protein. This table holds roughly 540,000 distinct CDR3 sequences, around 21% found once. These data were also reused for a study on T cells expressing NK-cell markers. That source adds: 5'RACE template switching with UMIs produced the TCR beta cDNA. Topping the CD3+CD56-NKG2C+ fraction as well were these clonotypes, in a handful of donors.

The V call is TRBV2, the J call TRBJ2-7; weak D call: TRBD1 (5 bases). This receptor was obtained from a man aged 50-60 years who received an inactivated influenza vaccine. Here the sequenced sample was CD4+ T cells sorted from PBMCs, taken roughly 12 days after vaccination. The CDR3 protein is CASSEGTLSYEQYF. The CDR3 bases are TGTGCCAGCAGTGAAGGGACACTCTCCTACGAGCAGTACTTC.